The 8 T cell receptor beta chains below all came from one sample that was sequenced in a study of beta chain features in type 1 diabetes. Antigens for these TCRs are unknown. Findings of the study overall: Significant though moderate, a shortening of TCRB CDR3s appeared in all four CD4+ subsets of Type 1 diabetes patients.

Isolated RNA was reverse transcribed in full, so expressed TCRB transcripts were sequenced. Assay used: immunoSEQ multiplex PCR; TCRdb lists only in-frame clones, some missing. The profile covers about 160,000 clones, with 6.5% to 10% appearing a single time and around 0.56% taken by the ten largest. Sequenced: central memory CD4+ T cells from blood. These TCRs come from a woman younger than 35 with type 1 diabetes.

This clone has just a few counts. The chain combines TRBV4-3 with TRBJ2-4; D ambiguous. CDR1 and CDR2 from the germline V gene are LGHNA and YSLEER. The CDR3 totals 14 residues. V was cut by 4 bases and J by 0 bases, with 7 bases left in between. CDR3 amino acids: CASSPESAKNIQYF. The CDR3 nucleotides are TGCGCCAGCAGCCCTGAGTCAGCCAAAAACATTCAGTACTTC.

The chain joins TRBV6-1 to TRBJ2-3, with D maybe TRBD1 (6 bases). From germline, CDR1 is MNHNS and CDR2 SASEGT. The CDR3 contains 13 residues. V lost 6 bases and J 5 bases, leaving 12 bases between the germline ends. The CDR3: CASREQGGDTQYF. The CDR3 DNA follows: TGTGCCAGCAGGGAACAGGGTGGAGATACGCAGTATTTT.

This chain uses TRBV11-1 with TRBJ2-1; TRBD2 matches 13 bases. Per germline, CDR1 SGHAT and CDR2 FQDESV (reference sequence). CDR3 length equals 14 residues. The J segment lost 10 bases and the V segment lost 4 bases, leaving 4 bases of the junction unmatched. CDR3 region: CASSSQGLAGEQFF. In nucleotides, the CDR3 is TGTGCCAGCAGCTCCCAGGGACTAGCGGGGGAGCAGTTCTTC. Combining the CDR3 with reference TRBV11-1 and TRBJ2-1 gives the whole variable domain EAEVAQSPRYKITEKSQAVAFWCDPISGHATLYWYRQILGQGPELLVQFQDESVVDDSQLPKDRFSAERLKGVDSTLKIQPAELGDSAMYLCASSSQGLAGEQFFGPGTRLTVL.

This clone came up a few times. This chain connects TRBV5-1 to TRBJ2-3; 8 bases are a match to TRBD1. The V and J ends lost 1 base and 6 bases, in that order; junction bases with no gene match: 4. Germline-derived CDR1 and CDR2 are SGHRS and YFSETQ. The CDR3 totals 14 residues. CDR3 DNA: TGCGCCAGCAGCTTGACCGACAGGGGCGATACGCAGTATTTT. It specifies CASSLTDRGDTQYF.

Only a few counts were recorded for this clone. This chain links TRBV21-1 with TRBJ1-1. TRBV21-1 is a recognized pseudogene. CDR3 length: 14 amino acids. Here the CDR3 reads CASSPGEGDTEAFF. CDR3 nucleotides: TGTGCCAGCAGCCCGGGGGAAGGGGACACTGAAGCTTTCTTT.

The CDR3: CASSPRGQGATYEQYF. The CDR3 nucleotides are TGTGCCAGCAGCCCCCGGGGACAGGGGGCAACTTACGAGCAGTACTTC. The V and J genes are TRBV21-1 and TRBJ2-7; the tabulated D call, TRBD1, remains unverified against the DNA. TRBV21-1 is a pseudogene segment. This CDR3 has 16 amino acids.

The gene calls are TRBV29-1 and TRBJ2-7; TRBD2 might be the D (7 bases). Germline assignment: CDR1 SQVTM and CDR2 ANQGSEA. The CDR3 consists of 13 residues. V was trimmed by 4 bases and J by 5 bases, leaving 15 bases between them. This CDR3 is CSVGSGGMNEQYF. The CDR3 region has the DNA TGCAGCGTTGGGTCGGGGGGCATGAACGAGCAGTACTTC.

The chain has TRBV4-1 and TRBJ1-1; 9 positions match TRBD1. Germline assignment: CDR1 MGHRA and CDR2 YSYEKL. The ends lost 9 bases at V and 5 bases at J; junction bases unmatched: 13. This CDR3 is 15 amino acids long. The chain's CDR3 is CASRKGGQGLTEAFF. CDR3 coding DNA: TGCGCCAGTAGAAAGGGGGGACAGGGACTAACTGAAGCTTTCTTT.